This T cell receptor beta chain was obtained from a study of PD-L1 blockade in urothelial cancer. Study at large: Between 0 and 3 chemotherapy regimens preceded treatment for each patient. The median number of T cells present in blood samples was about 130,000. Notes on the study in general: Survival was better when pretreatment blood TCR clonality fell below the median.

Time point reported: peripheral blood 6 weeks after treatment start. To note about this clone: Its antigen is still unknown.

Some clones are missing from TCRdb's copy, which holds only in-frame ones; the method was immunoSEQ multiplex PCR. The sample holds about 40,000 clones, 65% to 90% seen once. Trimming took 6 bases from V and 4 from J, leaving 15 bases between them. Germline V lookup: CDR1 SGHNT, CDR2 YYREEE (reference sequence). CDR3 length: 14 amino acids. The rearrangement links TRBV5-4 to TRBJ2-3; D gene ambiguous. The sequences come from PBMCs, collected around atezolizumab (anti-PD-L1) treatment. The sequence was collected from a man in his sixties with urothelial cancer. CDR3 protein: CASIEPGGPDTQYF. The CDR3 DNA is TGTGCCAGCATCGAACCTGGCGGTCCAGATACGCAGTATTTT.